The clone carrying this T cell receptor (beta chain) was found once. Its antigen is unidentified. The sample is drawn from a study of T cell responses to AZD1222 COVID-19 vaccine. Study details: Second-dose recipients at about 4 or about 12 weeks were treated as one pooled group. Regarding the study as a whole: With two AZD1222 doses given, Spike-specific TCR breadth and depth both rose.

TCRdb's table, derived via immunoSEQ multiplex PCR, lists solely in-frame clones and lacks some. The table shows more than 150,000 clones, with about 90% occurring only once. J was trimmed by 6 bases and V by 1 base; bases with no gene match: 5. The CDR3 runs to 14 residues. CDR1 SGHTA and CDR2 FQGNSA come from the germline V gene. The chain employs TRBV7-2 and TRBJ1-1, with 7 bases matching TRBD1. The origin of this receptor is an adult in good health. Specimen: peripheral blood, collected on day 0 of AZD1222 vaccination. CDR3 sequence (DNA): TGTGCCAGCAGCTTAGGGTGGCAGGGGGCTGAAGCTTTCTTT. Amino acids: CASSLGWQGAEAFF.